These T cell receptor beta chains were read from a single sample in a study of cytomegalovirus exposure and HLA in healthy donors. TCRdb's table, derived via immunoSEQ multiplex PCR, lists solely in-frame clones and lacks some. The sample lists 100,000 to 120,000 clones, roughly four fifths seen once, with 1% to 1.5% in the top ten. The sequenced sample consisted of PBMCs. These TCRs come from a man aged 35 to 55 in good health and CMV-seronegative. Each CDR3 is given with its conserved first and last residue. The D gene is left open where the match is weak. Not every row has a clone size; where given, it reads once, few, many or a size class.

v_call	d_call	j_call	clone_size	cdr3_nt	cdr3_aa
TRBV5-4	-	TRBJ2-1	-	TGTGCCACCGGGGGAGGACCTGCGAATGAGCAGTTCTTC	CATGGGPANEQFF
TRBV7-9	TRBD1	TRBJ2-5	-	TGTGCCAGCAGCTTAGGTGGGACAGCGACTCAAGAGACCCAGTACTTC	CASSLGGTATQETQYF
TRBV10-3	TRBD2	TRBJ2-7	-	TGTGCCATCAGTGGGCCCCTCGGTAGCGGGGTCTACGAGCAGTACTTC	CAISGPLGSGVYEQYF
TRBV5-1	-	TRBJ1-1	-	TGCGCCAGCAGCTTGGGAAGGAGGTATGAAAACACTGAAGCTTTCTTT	CASSLGRRYENTEAFF
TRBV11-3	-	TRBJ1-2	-	TGTGCCAGCAGGTCCGACAGCGACTTAAGCTACACCTTC	CASRSDSDLSYTF
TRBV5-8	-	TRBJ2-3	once	TGTGCCAGCAGCAAGACCCGGCGGCCAGATACGCAGTATTTT	CASSKTRRPDTQYF
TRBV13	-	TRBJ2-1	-	TGTGCCAGCAGCTTACGGGTCTACAATGAGCAGTTCTTC	CASSLRVYNEQFF
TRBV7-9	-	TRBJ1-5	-	TGTTCCAGCAGCAGAGACAATCAGCCCCAGCATTTT	CSSSRDNQPQHF
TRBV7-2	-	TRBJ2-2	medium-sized	TGTGCCAGCAGCTTACAGGGTACCGGGGAGCTGTTTTTT	CASSLQGTGELFF
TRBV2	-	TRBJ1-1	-	TGTGCCAGCAGTGACAGGGATAAAGCTTTCTTT	CASSDRDKAFF
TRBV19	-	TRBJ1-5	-	TGTGCCAGTAGTATTGGGGCGAATCAGCCCCAGCATTTT	CASSIGANQPQHF
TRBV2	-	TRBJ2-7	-	TGTGCCAGCCAGTCGGGGAGCAGGGGTAATTACGAGCAGTACTTC	CASQSGSRGNYEQYF
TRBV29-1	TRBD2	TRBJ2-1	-	TGCAGCGTGGAGGGTGATGTTCGCGGGAGAGGCAATGAGCAGTTCTTC	CSVEGDVRGRGNEQFF
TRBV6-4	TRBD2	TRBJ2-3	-	TGTGCCGGCAGTGACTCAGCGGGGGGGCCAGATACGCAGTATTTT	CAGSDSAGGPDTQYF
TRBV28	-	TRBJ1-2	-	TGTGCCAGCAGTCGGACAGACTATGGCTACACCTTC	CASSRTDYGYTF
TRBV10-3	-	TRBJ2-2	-	TGTGCCACGAAGGAGGAAGCGAGCACCGGGGAGCTGTTTTTT	CATKEEASTGELFF
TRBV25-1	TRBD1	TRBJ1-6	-	TGTGCCAGCTCCGCGGGACAGCAAAATTCACCCCTCCACTTT	CASSAGQQNSPLHF
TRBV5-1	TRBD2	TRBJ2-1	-	TGCGCCAGCAGCCTTTCGACTAGCGGGAGTAGGAATGAGCAGTTCTTC	CASSLSTSGSRNEQFF
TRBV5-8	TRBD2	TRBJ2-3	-	TGTGCCAGCAGCTCTAGCGGGGATAGCACAGATACGCAGTATTTT	CASSSSGDSTDTQYF
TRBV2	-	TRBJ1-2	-	TGTGCCAGCGGAGGGGCAGGGGGCTACACCTTC	CASGGAGGYTF
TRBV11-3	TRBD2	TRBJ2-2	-	TGTGCCAGCGGGGGGGAGCTCGCGAACACCGGGGAGCTGTTTTTT	CASGGELANTGELFF
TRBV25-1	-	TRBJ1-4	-	TGTGCCAGCAGTGAATTCGGGGAAAAACTGTTTTTT	CASSEFGEKLFF
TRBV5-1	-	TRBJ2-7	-	TGCGCCAGCAGCCCTGAGGTTATATCCTACGAGCAGTACTTC	CASSPEVISYEQYF
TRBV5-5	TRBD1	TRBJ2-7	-	TGTGCCAGCAGCTCCCTCCGGGACAGAACCTACGAGCAGTACTTC	CASSSLRDRTYEQYF
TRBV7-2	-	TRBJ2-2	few	TGTGCCAGCAGCTTAAAATTGGGGGGTGGTACCGGGGAGCTGTTTTTT	CASSLKLGGGTGELFF
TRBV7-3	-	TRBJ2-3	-	TGTGCCAGCAGCTTAGGGCTCACTCCTAGCACAGATACGCAGTATTTT	CASSLGLTPSTDTQYF
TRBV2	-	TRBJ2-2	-	TGTGCCAGCAAGATAACACGGAACACCGGGGAGCTGTTTTTT	CASKITRNTGELFF
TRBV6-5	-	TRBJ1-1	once	TGTGCCAGCGCCTGGGACTTGCTGAACACTGAAGCTTTCTTT	CASAWDLLNTEAFF
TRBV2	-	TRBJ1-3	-	TGTGCCAGCAGTCCGATAGTGAGCTCTGGAAACACCATATATTTT	CASSPIVSSGNTIYF
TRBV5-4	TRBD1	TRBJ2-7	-	TGTGCCAGCAGCTGGGGACAGGGGGACGAGCAGTACTTC	CASSWGQGDEQYF
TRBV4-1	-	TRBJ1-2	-	TGCGCCAGCAGCCAAGTCGGTGGTTCACAGGGCCGCGGCTACACCTTC	CASSQVGGSQGRGYTF
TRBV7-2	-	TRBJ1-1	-	TGTGCCAGCAGCTTCGGACACTTAGGAACTGAAGCTTTCTTT	CASSFGHLGTEAFF
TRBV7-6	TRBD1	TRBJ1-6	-	TGTGCCAGCAGTCCTGAAACAGGGGTCTTCTCTTCACCCCTCCACTTT	CASSPETGVFSSPLHF
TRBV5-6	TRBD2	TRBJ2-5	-	TGTGCCAGCAGGTCTAGCGGGGGCCAAGAGACCCAGTACTTC	CASRSSGGQETQYF
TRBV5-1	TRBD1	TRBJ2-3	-	TGCGCCAGCAGCGGACAGGGGACAACGATTAGCACAGATACGCAGTATTTT	CASSGQGTTISTDTQYF